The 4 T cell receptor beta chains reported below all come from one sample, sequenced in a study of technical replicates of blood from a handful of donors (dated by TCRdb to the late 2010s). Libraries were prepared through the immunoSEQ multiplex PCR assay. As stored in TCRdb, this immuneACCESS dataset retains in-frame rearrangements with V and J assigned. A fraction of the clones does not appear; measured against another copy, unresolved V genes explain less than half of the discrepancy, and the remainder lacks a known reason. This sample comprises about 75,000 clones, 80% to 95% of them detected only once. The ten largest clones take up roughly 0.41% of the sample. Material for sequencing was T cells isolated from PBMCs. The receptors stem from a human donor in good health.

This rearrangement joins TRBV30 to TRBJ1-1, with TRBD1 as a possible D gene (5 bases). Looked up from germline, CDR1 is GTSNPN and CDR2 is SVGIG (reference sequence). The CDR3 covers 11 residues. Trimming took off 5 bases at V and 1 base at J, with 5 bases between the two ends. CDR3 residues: CAWDRNTEAFF. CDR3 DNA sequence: TGTGCCTGGGACAGGAACACTGAAGCTTTCTTT.

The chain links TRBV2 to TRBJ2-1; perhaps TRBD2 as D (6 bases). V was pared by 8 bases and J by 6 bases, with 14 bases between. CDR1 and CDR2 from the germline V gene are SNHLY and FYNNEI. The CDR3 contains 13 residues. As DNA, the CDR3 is TGTGCCAGCGATCAGCGGGCGATCAATGAGCAGTTCTTC. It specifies CASDQRAINEQFF.

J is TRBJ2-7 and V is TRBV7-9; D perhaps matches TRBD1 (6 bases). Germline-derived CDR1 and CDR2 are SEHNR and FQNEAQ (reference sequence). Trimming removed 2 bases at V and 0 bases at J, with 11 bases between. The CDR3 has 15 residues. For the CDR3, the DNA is TGTGCCAGCAGCTTACAGGGGCCCCTCTCCTACGAGCAGTACTTC. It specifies CASSLQGPLSYEQYF.

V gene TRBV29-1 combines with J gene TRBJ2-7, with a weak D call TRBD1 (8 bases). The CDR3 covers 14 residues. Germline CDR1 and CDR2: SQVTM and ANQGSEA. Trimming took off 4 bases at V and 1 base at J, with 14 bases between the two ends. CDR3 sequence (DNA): TGCAGCGTTGTAACAGGGGGGGGTTCCTACGAGCAGTACTTC. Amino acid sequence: CSVVTGGGSYEQYF.